This T cell receptor beta chain was captured by sequencing in a study of OX40 agonist ivuxolimab in advanced cancers. Study-wide points: Among some nonresponders, normalized T-cell clonal expansion was also low.

Assay: immunoSEQ multiplex PCR; the TCRdb copy retains only in-frame clones and omits some. The sample carries about 29,000 clones, nearly 95% recorded once. This CDR3 is 15 amino acids long. CDR1 is SGHNT and CDR2 is YYREEE in the germline V gene (reference sequence). Trimming left V 0 bases short and J 9 bases short, with 16 bases between. Comments on this clone: Its antigen is undetermined.

This TCR was sampled from an adult with an advanced solid tumor such as melanoma, head and neck, liver or kidney cancer. This chain connects TRBV5-4 to TRBJ2-1; D remains ambiguous. Specimen: CD4+ or CD8+ T cells sorted from blood, collected in a trial of the OX40 agonist ivuxolimab. CDR3 coding DNA: TGTGCCAGCAGCTTGGATGTCCTAGATTTAAGTGAGCAGTTCTTC. Protein: CASSLDVLDLSEQFF.